This T cell receptor (beta chain) stems from a study of CD8+ T cells in alopecia areata (dated by TCRdb to the late 2010s). Study-level background: Treated patients were enrolled in an open-label pilot trial of oral tofacitinib, 5 to 10 mg twice daily, for moderate-to-severe alopecia areata. Patients received tofacitinib for 6 to 18 months and were then followed off drug for 6 months to check for delayed response and recurrence. For the treated patients, the SALT score, which quantifies what percentage of scalp surface area is affected, served as the measure of disease severity. In both human patients and the C3H/HeJ mouse model, the study applied high-throughput TCRbeta sequencing to look at T cell clonal expansion in alopecia areata. Scalp tissue and sorted CD4+ and CD8+ peripheral blood T cells from patchy and totalis/universalis alopecia areata patients and from healthy controls were covered by human TCRbeta sequencing. Patients on tofacitinib were biopsied at baseline and after 4 and 24 weeks of treatment, and several of the patients also had a later scalp biopsy. Scalp clonality was compared across normal scalp (n=4), patchy alopecia areata scalp (n=8), and alopecia totalis/universalis scalp (n=8). RNA was extracted with the PAXgene miRNA kit for fixed scalp, the miRNeasy kit for PBMCs, and the RNeasy kit for mouse skin. TCRbeta CDR3 regions were amplified by immunoSEQ multiplex PCR with 35 Vbeta forward and 13 Jbeta reverse primers. The paper's findings and limits, for the study overall: Tofacitinib significantly decreased scalp clonality and the number of expanded CD8+ clones among the top 100 scalp clones. Shared TCR sequences between patients were less evident than in mice, which may be partly attributable to HLA diversity in the patient population. During tofacitinib treatment, many expanded lesional clones stuck around in both scalp and blood, and this persistence may partly explain why relapse happens after treatment is stopped. Resident alphabeta T cells in normal human skin are also sequenced, complicating scalp TCR repertoire analysis, unlike mouse skin dominated by gammadelta T cells. Lesional scalp, especially in alopecia totalis/universalis, showed higher clonality and more expanded CD8+ clones than normal scalp, suggesting antigenic drive. The treated cohort was small, with a single nonresponder, so links between baseline CD8+ expansion and response need larger studies.

Libraries came from the immunoSEQ multiplex PCR assay. RNA was extracted from all samples and reverse transcribed into cDNA as template for TCR sequencing. SuperScript III was used for first-strand cDNA synthesis, primed with a 2:1 mix of oligo-dT and random hexamers. A synthetic immune receptor repertoire was used to assess amplification bias, and residual bias was removed computationally. On the authors' methods: After raw reads were preprocessed to remove errors, the CDR3 was defined following IMGT conventions as running from the conserved cysteine to phenylalanine. To get clonality, Shannon entropy was normalized by log2 of the number of productive unique TCRs and the result was subtracted from 1. CD4 or CD8 identity of scalp clones was inferred by cross-referencing scalp TCRbeta sequences with sorted blood CD4 and CD8 repertoires. Sourced from immuneACCESS, this table was stored by TCRdb with only in-frame sequences that have V and J called. A share of the clones is absent; for the studies checked, an unresolved V gene accounts for under half, and the remainder has no known explanation. V and J calls plus clone size are reproduced from that table; the DNA served to infer D and trimming. The sample has about 110,000 clones on record, under 60% of them singletons. 12% of the sample comes from the top ten.

Concerning this clone: The specificity of this receptor is unknown. Base qualities are not recorded, but no much larger clone differs from it by a single base.

The time point label of this sample denotes: about 25 weeks on oral tofacitinib. In the paper's terms, the treatment or condition label means: oral pan-JAK inhibitor, 5-10 mg twice daily. Peripheral blood and lesional scalp punch biopsies were obtained from patients with alopecia areata. PBMCs were isolated by density centrifugation and stained for CD3, CD4 and CD8, after which CD4+ and CD8+ T cells were sorted on a FACSAria. This TCR came from a human donor with alopecia areata. Sequences were derived from CD8+ T cells sorted from blood, sampled at week 24, from a patient treated with tofacitinib.

In nucleotides, the sequence is TGTGCCAGCAGCAGGGATTTGAACACTGAAGCTTTCTTT. Translation gives CASSRDLNTEAFF. The receptor chain draws on TRBV7-3 and TRBJ1-1; the D gene remains uncertain. The CDR3 measures 13 amino acids from cysteine to phenylalanine. Kept here is only the CDR3 DNA, which spans 39 bases and is read in frame from base 1. The germline ends are 7 bases apart after V is trimmed by 5 bases and J by 0 bases. According to the germline V gene, CDR1 reads SGHTA and CDR2 reads FQGTGA.